The clone carrying this TCR beta chain was observed many times. As yet, its antigen is unknown. This sample was taken from a study of identical twins. Study-wide results and limits: Models came in too low on out-of-frame TCR alpha sharing in monozygotic twins. Analyses based on zero insertions could be partly confounded by invariant MAIT and iNKT cells.

The germline V gene has CDR1 MNHEY and CDR2 SVGAGI. V was clipped by 2 bases and J by 8 bases, with 15 bases between them. The CDR3 length is 14 residues. Unique molecular identifiers were present on cDNA, and template switching added a universal primer site. TCRdb re-called the 5' RACE reads with MiXCR, one entry per CDR3 protein. The sample records hundreds of thousands of distinct CDR3 sequences, 5.5% to 6.5% being singletons. The sequencing sample was made of naive T cells sorted from blood. This sequence originates from a man between 18 and 29 years old in good health. The chain recombines TRBV6-5 with TRBJ1-2; D is ambiguous. Written as DNA, the CDR3 is TGTGCCAGCAGTTACGGAGCAAGGGCCGCCGGCTACACCTTC. Residues: CASSYGARAAGYTF.